This T cell receptor (beta chain) was recorded in a study of cytomegalovirus exposure and HLA in healthy donors. In the study overall: Among 150 million to 200 million T cells, an earlier analysis found 117 million unique TCR beta sequences. The study, taken as a whole, reports: Later work associated 17,000 or so TCR beta sequences with HLA alleles at 0.05 false discovery rate. A later analysis appeared to link common viral pathogens to several of the most significant clusters. Reportedly, a later analysis found an Asian-associated ancestry cluster had fewer N-insertions than the approximately 700-donor mean.

Of note for this clone: The antigen remains undetermined.

PCR used 60 Vbeta primers and 13 Jbeta primers. The data were produced by immunoSEQ multiplex PCR, yet TCRdb's version contains in-frame clones alone and is incomplete. The repertoire holds about 150,000 clones, with about 76% as singletons. The V and J ends lost 3 bases and 4 bases respectively, with 16 bases between them. This CDR3 contains 15 residues. Germline CDR1 and CDR2: SGHDT and YYEEEE. V and J are TRBV5-6 and TRBJ1-2; TRBD1 might be the D (6 bases). The sequenced sample consisted of PBMCs. The receptor was derived from a man aged 30 to 45 in good health and CMV-seropositive. CDR3 loop: CASSSQGRSSYGYTF. CDR3 bases: TGTGCCAGCAGCTCACAGGGACGGAGTAGCTATGGCTACACCTTC.